One TCR beta chain is described in this entry. The clone's antigen remains unknown. Per-base quality was not reported, and no clone a single base away is much larger than it. The data originate from a study of control samples from healthy donors and cancer patients (TCRdb year 2020). The protocol used for the library was the immunoSEQ multiplex PCR assay. TCRdb's version of the immuneACCESS table is confined to in-frame rearrangements and falls short of the full clone set. An unresolved V gene accounts for under half of the shortfall where checked; the remainder is of unknown origin. This sample has 90,000 to 120,000 clones in its table, and around 80% of those were observed once. Together, the top ten hold about 7% of the sample. Reading the germline V gene gives CDR1 SGHDT and CDR2 YYEEEE. Inclusive of the bounding cysteine and phenylalanine, the CDR3 is 14 residues long. The entry retains the CDR3 DNA only, 42 bases that are in frame from base 1. Trimming removed 4 bases from V and 11 bases from J, leaving 21 bases between the germline ends.

Sequencing was done on a sample of blood. The clonotype originates from a young man in good health. The chain joins TRBV5-6 to TRBJ1-1, with the D gene call left open. The DNA sequence is given as TGTGCCAGCAGCCGCGGCTCACTAGGGATGGGCGCTTTCTTT. This encodes CASSRGSLGMGAFF.